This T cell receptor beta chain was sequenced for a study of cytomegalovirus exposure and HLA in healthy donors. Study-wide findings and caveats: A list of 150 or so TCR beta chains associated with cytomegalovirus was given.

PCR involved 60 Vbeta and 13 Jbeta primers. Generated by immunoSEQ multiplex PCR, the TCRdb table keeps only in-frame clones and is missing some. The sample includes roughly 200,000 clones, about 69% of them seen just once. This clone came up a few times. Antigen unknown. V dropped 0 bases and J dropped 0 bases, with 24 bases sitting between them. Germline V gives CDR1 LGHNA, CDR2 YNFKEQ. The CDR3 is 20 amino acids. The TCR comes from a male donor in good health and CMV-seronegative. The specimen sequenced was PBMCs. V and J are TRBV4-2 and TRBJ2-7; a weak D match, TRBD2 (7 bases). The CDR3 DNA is TGTGCCAGCAGCCAAGATTCTCTCTTCAGGGGAGCGGGGAGCTCCTACGAGCAGTACTTC. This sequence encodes CASSQDSLFRGAGSSYEQYF.